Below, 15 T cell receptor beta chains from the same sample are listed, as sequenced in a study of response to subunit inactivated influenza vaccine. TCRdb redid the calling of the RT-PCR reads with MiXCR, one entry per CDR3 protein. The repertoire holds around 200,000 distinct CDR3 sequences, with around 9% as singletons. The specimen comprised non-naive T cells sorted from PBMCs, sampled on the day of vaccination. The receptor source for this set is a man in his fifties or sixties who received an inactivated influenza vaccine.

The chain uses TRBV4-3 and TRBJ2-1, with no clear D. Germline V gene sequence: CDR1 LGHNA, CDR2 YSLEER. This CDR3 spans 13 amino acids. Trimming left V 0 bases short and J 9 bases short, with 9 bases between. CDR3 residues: CASSQEGIGEQFF. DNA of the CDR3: TGCGCCAGCAGCCAAGAAGGGATAGGTGAGCAGTTCTTC.

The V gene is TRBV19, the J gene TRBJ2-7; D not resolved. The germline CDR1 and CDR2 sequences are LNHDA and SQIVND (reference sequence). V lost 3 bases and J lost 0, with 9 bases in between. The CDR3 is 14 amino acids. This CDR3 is CASSMQDLSYEQYF. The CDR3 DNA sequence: TGTGCCAGTAGTATGCAGGACCTCTCCTACGAGCAGTACTTC.

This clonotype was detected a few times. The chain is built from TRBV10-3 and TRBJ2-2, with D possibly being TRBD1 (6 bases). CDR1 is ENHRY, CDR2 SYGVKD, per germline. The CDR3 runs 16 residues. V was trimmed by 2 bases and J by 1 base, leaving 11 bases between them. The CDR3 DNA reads TGTGCCATCAGTGAGGGGGGACATTTGAACACCGGGGAGCTGTTTTTT. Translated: CAISEGGHLNTGELFF.

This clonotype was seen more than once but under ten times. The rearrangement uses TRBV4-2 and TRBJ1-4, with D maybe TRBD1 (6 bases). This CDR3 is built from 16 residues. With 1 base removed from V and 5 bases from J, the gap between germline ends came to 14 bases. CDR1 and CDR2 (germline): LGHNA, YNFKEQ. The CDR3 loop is CASSQGVQGGNEKLFF. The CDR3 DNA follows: TGTGCCAGCAGCCAAGGGGTACAGGGAGGAAATGAAAAACTGTTTTTT.

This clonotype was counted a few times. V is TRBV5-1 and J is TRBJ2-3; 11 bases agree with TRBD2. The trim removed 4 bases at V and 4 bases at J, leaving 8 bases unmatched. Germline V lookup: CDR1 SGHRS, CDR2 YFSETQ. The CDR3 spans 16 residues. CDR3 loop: CASSPRLAGSSDTQYF. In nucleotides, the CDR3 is TGCGCCAGCAGCCCTAGACTAGCGGGGTCCTCAGATACGCAGTATTTT. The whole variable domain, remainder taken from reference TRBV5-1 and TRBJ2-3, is KAGVTQTPRYLIKTRGQQVTLSCSPISGHRSVSWYQQTPGQGLQFLFEYFSETQRNKGNFPGRFSGRQFSNSRSEMNVSTLELGDSALYLCASSPRLAGSSDTQYFGPGTRLTVL.

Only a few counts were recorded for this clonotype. The CDR3 is CASSRLVGVGYF. For the CDR3, the DNA is TGTGCCAGCAGCCGACTTGTGGGGGTAGGGTATTTT. The chain employs TRBV7-2 and TRBJ2-3; either TRBD1 or TRBD2 may fit D (5 bases each). There are 12 residues in the CDR3. Trimming shortened V by 5 bases and J by 14 bases, and 17 bases separated the two germline ends. CDR1 is SGHTA, CDR2 FQGNSA, per germline. The full variable domain, with the rest looked up from reference TRBV7-2 and TRBJ2-3, is GAGVSQSPSNKVTEKGKDVELRCDPISGHTALYWYRQSLGQGLEFLIYFQGNSAPDKSGLPSDRFSAERTGGSVSTLTIQRTQQEDSAVYLCASSRLVGVGYFGPGTRLTVL.

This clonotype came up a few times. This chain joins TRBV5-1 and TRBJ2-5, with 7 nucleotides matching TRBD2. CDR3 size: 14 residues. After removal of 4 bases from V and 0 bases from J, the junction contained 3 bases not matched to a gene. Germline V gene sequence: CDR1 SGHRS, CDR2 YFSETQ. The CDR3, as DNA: TGCGCCAGCAGCCAGCGGGGTAACCAAGAGACCCAGTACTTC. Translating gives CASSQRGNQETQYF.

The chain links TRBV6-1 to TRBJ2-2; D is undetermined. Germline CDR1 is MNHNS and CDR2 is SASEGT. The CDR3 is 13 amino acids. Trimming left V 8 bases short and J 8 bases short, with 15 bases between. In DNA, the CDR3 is TGTGCCAGCTATGCACTTAAAATGGGGGAGCTGTTTTTT. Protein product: CASYALKMGELFF.

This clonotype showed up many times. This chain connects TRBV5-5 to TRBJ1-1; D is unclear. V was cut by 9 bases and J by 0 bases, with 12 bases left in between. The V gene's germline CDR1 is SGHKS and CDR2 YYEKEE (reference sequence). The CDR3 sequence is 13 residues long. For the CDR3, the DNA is TGTGCCACCCAGTTGGATATGAACACTGAAGCTTTCTTT. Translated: CATQLDMNTEAFF.

CDR3 DNA sequence: TGTGCCAGCAGCCCCTTCGGAACGTGGTGGCAGTATTTT. It encodes CASSPFGTWWQYF. The V and J genes are TRBV4-2 and TRBJ2-3; D is unclear. The CDR3 runs to 13 residues. Germline V gene sequence: CDR1 LGHNA, CDR2 YNFKEQ. V was pared by 4 bases and J by 11 bases, with 16 bases between.

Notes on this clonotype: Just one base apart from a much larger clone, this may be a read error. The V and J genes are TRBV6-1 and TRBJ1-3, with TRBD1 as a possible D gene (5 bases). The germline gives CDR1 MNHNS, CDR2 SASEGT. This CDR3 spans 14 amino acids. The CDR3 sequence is CTSSEEGLGNTIYF. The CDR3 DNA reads TGTACCAGCAGTGAAGAGGGACTTGGAAACACCATATATTTT.

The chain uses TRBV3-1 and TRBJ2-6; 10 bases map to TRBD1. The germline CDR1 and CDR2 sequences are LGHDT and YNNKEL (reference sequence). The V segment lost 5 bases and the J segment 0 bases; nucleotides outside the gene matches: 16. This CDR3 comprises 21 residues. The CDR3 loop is CASSYTPGTGALDSGANVLTF. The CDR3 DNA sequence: TGTGCCAGCAGCTATACCCCCGGGACAGGGGCCCTAGACTCTGGGGCCAACGTCCTGACTTTC.

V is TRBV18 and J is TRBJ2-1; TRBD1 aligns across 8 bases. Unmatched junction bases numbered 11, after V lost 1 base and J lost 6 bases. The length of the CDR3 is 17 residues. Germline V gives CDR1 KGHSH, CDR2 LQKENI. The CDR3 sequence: CASSPRFGQGGPNEQFF. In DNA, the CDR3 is TGTGCCAGCTCACCACGCTTCGGACAGGGAGGTCCCAATGAGCAGTTCTTC.

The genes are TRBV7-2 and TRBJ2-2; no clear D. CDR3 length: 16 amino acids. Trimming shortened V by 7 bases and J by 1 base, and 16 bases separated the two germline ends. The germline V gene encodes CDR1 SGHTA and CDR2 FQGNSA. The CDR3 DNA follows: TGTGCCAGCACGGGCAGCATAGTCCAGAACACCGGGGAGCTGTTTTTT. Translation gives CASTGSIVQNTGELFF.

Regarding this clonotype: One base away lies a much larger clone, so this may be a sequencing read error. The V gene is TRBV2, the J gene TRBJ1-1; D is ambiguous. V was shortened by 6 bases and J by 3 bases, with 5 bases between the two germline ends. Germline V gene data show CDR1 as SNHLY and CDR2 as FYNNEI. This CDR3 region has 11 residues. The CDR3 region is CASSQYTEAFF. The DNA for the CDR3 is TGTGCCAGCAGCCAGTACACTGAAGCTTTCTTT.